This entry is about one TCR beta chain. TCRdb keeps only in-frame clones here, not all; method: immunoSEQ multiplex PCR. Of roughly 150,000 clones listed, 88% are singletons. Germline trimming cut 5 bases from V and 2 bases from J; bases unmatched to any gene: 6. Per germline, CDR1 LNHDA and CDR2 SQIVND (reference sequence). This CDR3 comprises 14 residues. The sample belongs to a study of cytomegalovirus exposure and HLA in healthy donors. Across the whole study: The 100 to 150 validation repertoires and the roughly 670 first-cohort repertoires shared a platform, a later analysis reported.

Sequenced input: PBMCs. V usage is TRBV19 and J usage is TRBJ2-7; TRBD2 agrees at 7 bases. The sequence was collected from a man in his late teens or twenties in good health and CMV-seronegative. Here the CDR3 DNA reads TGTGCCAGTAGTCCCGGCGGGGGACCCTACGAGCAGTACTTC. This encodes CASSPGGGPYEQYF.